Following are 20 T cell receptor beta chains from one sample sequenced in a study of blood T cell repertoires in COVID-19. Libraries were prepared by immunoSEQ multiplex PCR; TCRdb keeps only in-frame clonotypes and omits some of them. The repertoire consists of 490,000 or so clones, with approximately 87% occurring once and the leading ten covering around 1.9%. The sequenced material came from PBMCs or T cells enriched from blood (not recorded which). Receptors originate from a woman aged 40 to 50 who had recovered from COVID-19.

This clone was observed a single time. V is TRBV7-2 and J is TRBJ2-7, with D possibly matching TRBD1 (7 bases). CDR1 and CDR2 (germline): SGHTA, FQGNSA. The length of the CDR3 is 17 residues. Trimming removed 4 bases at V and 6 bases at J, with 25 bases between. The CDR3, as DNA: TGTGCCAGCAGCTCGAATCCGACAGGGAGAGGGGGGACCGAGCAGTACTTC. Protein: CASSSNPTGRGGTEQYF.

CDR3 protein: CASSSIGTQYNEQFF. CDR3 nucleotides: TGTGCCAGCAGCTCAATTGGGACACAATACAATGAGCAGTTCTTC. The chain has TRBV11-2 and TRBJ2-1; D is possibly TRBD1 (6 bases). With 4 bases removed from V and 4 bases from J, the gap between germline ends came to 14 bases. The germline CDR1 and CDR2 sequences are SGHAT and FQNNGV. The CDR3 sequence is 15 residues long.

This clone was observed a few times. The chain couples TRBV5-5 to TRBJ2-7; D is uncertain. V was trimmed by 6 bases and J by 2 bases, leaving 24 bases between them. The CDR3 is 17 amino acids. The V gene's germline CDR1 is SGHKS and CDR2 YYEKEE (reference sequence). In nucleotides, the CDR3 is TGTGCCAGCAAGCTTGAGGTTTTGGCGCAGTCACCCTACGAGCAGTACTTC. This codes for CASKLEVLAQSPYEQYF.

V usage is TRBV10-3 and J usage is TRBJ1-2, with 8 nucleotides matching TRBD1. The junction had 2 bases not matched to a gene; V was cut back by 7 bases and J by 1 base. The germline V gene encodes CDR1 ENHRY and CDR2 SYGVKD. The CDR3 is made up of 13 amino acids. CDR3 in amino acids: CAINGQGNYGYTF. CDR3 DNA sequence: TGTGCCATCAACGGACAGGGTAACTATGGCTACACCTTC.

The chain recombines TRBV11-2 with TRBJ2-7; the D gene is possibly TRBD2 (7 bases). Germline V gives CDR1 SGHAT, CDR2 FQNNGV. The ends were cut back, 0 bases at V and 6 bases at J, with 18 bases in the middle. CDR3 length: 16 residues. CDR3 protein: CASSLEYRASGGEQYF. The CDR3, as DNA: TGTGCCAGCAGCTTAGAGTACAGGGCTAGCGGTGGCGAGCAGTACTTC.

J is TRBJ1-2 and V is TRBV21-1. TRBV21-1 represents a pseudogene. This CDR3 comprises 11 residues. CDR3 region: CASLRRYGYTF. The CDR3 region has the DNA TGTGCCAGCCTACGTCGCTATGGCTACACCTTC.

On this clone: Other DNA variants within this sample encode the same CDR3. The chain is built from TRBV19 and TRBJ1-5; D remains unclear. CDR1 is LNHDA, CDR2 SQIVND, per germline (reference sequence). CDR3 length equals 16 residues. The V and J ends lost 2 bases and 0 bases respectively, with 11 bases between them. For the CDR3, the DNA is TGTGCCAGTAGTATATACGGTACCGCTAGCAATCAGCCCCAGCATTTT. Translating it yields CASSIYGTASNQPQHF.

The chain uses TRBV2 and TRBJ1-2; D not resolved. The CDR3 contains 12 residues. Germline V gives CDR1 SNHLY, CDR2 FYNNEI. V was shortened by 3 bases and J by 7 bases, with 9 bases between the two germline ends. The CDR3 sequence: CASSENRGGYTF. In DNA form, the CDR3 reads TGTGCCAGCAGTGAGAATCGAGGTGGCTACACCTTC.

The chain uses TRBV2 and TRBJ1-1; the D is unclear. Germline loops: CDR1 SNHLY, CDR2 FYNNEI. This CDR3 is built from 14 residues. Trimming removed 6 bases at V and 1 base at J, with 12 bases between. In nucleotides, the CDR3 is TGTGCCAGCAGACAGATTCGCCGGAACACTGAAGCTTTCTTT. This encodes CASRQIRRNTEAFF.

The table lists this clone with a count of one. The V call is TRBV3-1 (or the pseudogene TRBV3-2), the J call TRBJ2-3; perhaps TRBD1 as D (5 bases). CDR1 is LGHDT and CDR2 is YNNKEL in the germline V gene (reference sequence). The CDR3 covers 16 residues. V shed 0 bases and J shed 1 base, with 11 bases lying between them. CDR3 residues: CASSQESGSGTDTQYF. CDR3 DNA: TGTGCCAGCAGCCAAGAGTCAGGGTCTGGCACAGATACGCAGTATTTT.

Here the CDR3 reads CATSDLDPDRGRTGELFF. The CDR3 DNA reads as TGTGCCACCAGTGATTTGGACCCCGACAGGGGACGCACCGGGGAGCTGTTTTTT. This chain uses TRBV24-1 with TRBJ2-2; 8 bases agree with TRBD1. Per the germline V gene, CDR1 is KGHDR and CDR2 is SFDVKD. The CDR3 spans 18 residues. V gave up 0 bases and J gave up 4 bases; unmatched junction bases: 9.

The chain links TRBV14 to TRBJ2-1; 10 nucleotides align to TRBD2. The CDR3 runs 16 residues. Germline V lookup: CDR1 SGHDN, CDR2 FVKESK. The V and J ends lost 4 bases and 12 bases, in that order; junction bases with no gene match: 15. CDR3: CASSPLAGGTTMRQFF. CDR3 in DNA: TGTGCCAGCAGCCCCTTAGCGGGAGGCACCACAATGAGGCAGTTCTTC.

The chain's CDR3 is CASSPPGLSPGELFF. CDR3 nucleotide sequence: TGTGCCAGCAGCCCTCCGGGACTCTCTCCCGGGGAGCTGTTTTTT. V usage is TRBV2 and J usage is TRBJ2-2; D may be TRBD2 (6 bases). This CDR3 is 15 amino acids long. Trimming took off 6 bases at V and 6 bases at J, with 17 bases between the two ends. Germline assignment: CDR1 SNHLY and CDR2 FYNNEI.

This sequence joins TRBV9 and TRBJ2-7; a possible D gene is TRBD2 (5 bases). The CDR3 is 14 amino acids. CDR1 and CDR2 from the germline V gene are SGDLS and YYNGEE. Trimming took off 3 bases at V and 2 bases at J, with 12 bases between the two ends. The CDR3 loop reads CASSGGLETYEQYF. Here the CDR3 DNA reads TGTGCCAGCAGCGGAGGACTGGAAACCTACGAGCAGTACTTC.

This chain uses TRBV7-2 with TRBJ1-2, with 7 bases fitting TRBD1. After removal of 5 bases from V and 2 bases from J, the junction contained 2 bases not matched to a gene. This CDR3 region has 13 residues. Per germline, CDR1 SGHTA and CDR2 FQGNSA. DNA for the CDR3: TGTGCCAGCAGCGCGGGACAGAACTATGGCTACACCTTC. Translation gives CASSAGQNYGYTF.

The J gene is TRBJ1-2, the V gene TRBV9; D not certain. With 0 bases removed from V and 7 bases from J, the gap between germline ends came to 7 bases. Per germline, CDR1 SGDLS and CDR2 YYNGEE. This CDR3 comprises 12 residues. CDR3: CASSVDTSGYTF. The CDR3 coding sequence is TGTGCCAGCAGCGTAGATACCAGTGGCTACACCTTC.

This sequence joins TRBV11-2 and TRBJ1-1; 7 bases map to TRBD1. Germline assignment: CDR1 SGHAT and CDR2 FQNNGV. Unmatched junction bases numbered 6, after V lost 4 bases and J lost 4 bases. This CDR3 has 14 residues. CDR3 sequence: CASSSDRKGTEAFF. The DNA of the CDR3 is TGTGCCAGCAGCTCGGACAGGAAAGGCACTGAAGCTTTCTTT.

J is TRBJ2-7 and V is TRBV10-3, with 7 bases fitting TRBD1. The CDR3 spans 13 residues. CDR1 and CDR2 from the germline V gene are ENHRY and SYGVKD. V was pared by 3 bases and J by 5 bases, with 4 bases of the junction left unmatched. The CDR3 protein is CAISDRDSHEQYF. CDR3 bases: TGTGCCATCAGTGATCGGGACAGCCACGAGCAGTACTTC.

J is TRBJ2-6 and V is TRBV3-1 (or the pseudogene TRBV3-2); weak D call: TRBD1 (6 bases). This CDR3 comprises 18 residues. The V gene lost 6 bases and the J gene lost 2 bases, with 20 bases spanning the gap. Looked up from germline, CDR1 is LGHDT and CDR2 is YNNKEL (reference sequence). This chain's CDR3 is CASSASDFRGTGANVLTF. CDR3 DNA: TGTGCCAGCAGTGCCTCTGATTTCAGGGGAACTGGGGCCAACGTCCTGACTTTC.

This chain links TRBV5-4 with TRBJ2-7; the match to TRBD2 covers 9 bases. V gave up 1 base and J gave up 7 bases; unmatched junction bases: 9. Germline V gives CDR1 SGHNT, CDR2 YYREEE (reference sequence). There are 15 residues in the CDR3. The CDR3 sequence is CASSLFSAGGGEQYF. The CDR3, as DNA: TGTGCCAGCAGCTTGTTCTCTGCGGGAGGGGGGGAGCAGTACTTC.